This T cell receptor (beta chain) was captured by sequencing in a study of shared clonotypes between healthy human individuals. TCRdb keeps only in-frame clones here, not all; method: immunoSEQ multiplex PCR. The repertoire has roughly 1 million clones, around 78% of them found once; the top ten carry approximately 0.52%. CDR1 is SGHRS and CDR2 is YFSETQ in the germline V gene. The CDR3 extends over 14 amino acids. Trimming cost V 0 bases and J 5 bases, with 8 bases left between them. The count of this clone is one. This TCR was sampled from a young man in good health. Some clones in this sample may be carry-over from other donors' samples. The sample was memory CD4+ T cells from PBMCs. Subset described: CD45RA-negative fraction. J is TRBJ2-2 and V is TRBV5-1; D might be TRBD1 (5 bases). The CDR3 is CASSLGGLTGELFF. The CDR3, as DNA: TGCGCCAGCAGCTTGGGGGGCCTGACCGGGGAGCTGTTTTTT.